Presented here are 22 T cell receptor beta chains from one specimen sequenced in a study of T cells in Graves' hyperthyroidism and ophthalmopathy. From RNA transcripts, TCR beta CDR3 regions were amplified. Primed by the HTBI set, a first-round RT-PCR was run on the TCR CDR3. MiXCR, run by TCRdb on the multiplex PCR reads, gives a single entry per CDR3 protein. The data hold roughly 350,000 distinct CDR3 sequences, with roughly 13% observed a single time. Material: blood. These receptors all come from a woman between 40 and 55 years old with Graves' ophthalmopathy.

The chain is built from TRBV4-1 and TRBJ2-7; the D gene is possibly TRBD1 (7 bases). This CDR3 is built from 15 residues. Germline CDR1 is MGHRA and CDR2 is YSYEKL. V shed 4 bases and J shed 3 bases, with 16 bases lying between them. CDR3 coding DNA: TGCGCCAGCAGCCGGGGGGACAGAGAGTACTACGAGCAGTACTTC. It codes for CASSRGDREYYEQYF.

The chain couples TRBV7-9 to TRBJ2-7; the match to TRBD1 covers 9 bases. The V and J ends lost 5 bases and 4 bases, in that order; junction bases with no gene match: 9. The CDR3 spans 15 residues. CDR1 is SEHNR, CDR2 FQNEAQ, per germline (reference sequence). CDR3 DNA: TGTGCCAGCAGCGACTTCCAGACAGGGGGATACGAGCAGTACTTC. Residues: CASSDFQTGGYEQYF.

The sample holds many counts of this clonotype. This chain uses TRBV6-1 with TRBJ2-1; 7 bases are shared with TRBD1. This CDR3 has 15 amino acids. CDR1 and CDR2 (germline): MNHNS, SASEGT. V dropped 7 bases and J dropped 1; count of bases not matched to a gene: 7. The CDR3 sequence: CASTPSTGSYNEQFF. In DNA form, the CDR3 reads TGTGCCAGCACCCCGTCGACAGGGTCCTACAATGAGCAGTTCTTC.

V usage is TRBV6-5 and J usage is TRBJ2-1, with D unresolved. CDR3 length: 15 amino acids. Trimming took off 6 bases at V and 0 bases at J, with 12 bases between the two ends. Germline values: CDR1 MNHEY, CDR2 SVGAGI. The CDR3 here is CASSRTPSSYNEQFF. CDR3 DNA sequence: TGTGCCAGCAGCCGTACTCCGAGCTCCTACAATGAGCAGTTCTTC.

This clonotype was counted at least ten times. The chain links TRBV24-1 to TRBJ2-1; 7 bases map to TRBD2. The CDR3 covers 16 residues. V trimming: 3 bases; J trimming: 5 bases; junction bases outside the gene matches: 9. Germline CDR1 KGHDR, CDR2 SFDVKD. In nucleotides, the CDR3 is TGTGCCACCAGTGATCCGGGGGGACCCATCAACAATGAGCAGTTCTTC. This codes for CATSDPGGPINNEQFF.

This clonotype was observed at least ten times. The CDR3 here is CASSLTGGNSPLHF. The DNA of the CDR3 is TGTGCCAGCAGTTTAACAGGCGGGAATTCACCCCTCCACTTT. The chain combines TRBV12-3 or TRBV12-4 with TRBJ1-6; possible D gene TRBD1, 5 bases. The CDR3 length is 14 residues. V was clipped by 2 bases and J by 7 bases, with 9 bases between them.

This clonotype was seen a handful of times. This chain's CDR3 is CASSPKQGLDTEAFF. CDR3 DNA sequence: TGTGCCAGCAGTCCAAAACAGGGGTTGGACACTGAAGCTTTCTTT. The J gene is TRBJ1-1, the V gene TRBV28; 7 bases fit TRBD1. CDR3 length equals 15 residues. The trim removed 5 bases at V and 3 bases at J, leaving 9 bases unmatched. Germline V gene lookup returns CDR1 MDHEN and CDR2 SYDVKM.

The chain uses TRBV19 and TRBJ1-2, with 11 positions matching TRBD1. This CDR3 has 18 residues. Trimming at V came to 2 bases and at J to 3 bases, leaving 11 bases not matched to a gene. Germline V gene sequence: CDR1 LNHDA, CDR2 SQIVND (reference sequence). The CDR3 spells CASSIWGGQGAADYGYTF. The CDR3 region has the DNA TGTGCCAGTAGTATATGGGGCGGACAGGGGGCAGCGGACTATGGCTACACCTTC.

The rearrangement joins TRBV20-1 to TRBJ2-3, with D possibly TRBD2 on 5 matching bases. CDR3 length equals 12 residues. Trimming cost V 3 bases and J 5 bases, with 9 bases left between them. The germline V gene encodes CDR1 DFQATT and CDR2 SNEGSKA (reference sequence). CDR3: CSASGIRDTQYF. CDR3 DNA: TGCAGTGCTAGCGGGATTAGAGATACGCAGTATTTT.

This clonotype has ten or more counts. V and J are TRBV7-8 and TRBJ2-1; the D gene is possibly TRBD1 (5 bases). V was trimmed by 6 bases and J by 6 bases, leaving 18 bases between them. CDR3 length equals 15 residues. CDR1 and CDR2 from the germline V gene are SGHVS and FQNEAQ. CDR3 nucleotide sequence: TGTGCCAGCAGTTCTAATCTAAAAGGGGCCAATGAGCAGTTCTTC. Translated, it gives CASSSNLKGANEQFF.

The sample holds one count of this clonotype. The chain couples TRBV30 to TRBJ1-3; D remains unclear. V lost 1 base, J lost 3 bases, and 7 bases lay in between. The CDR3 sequence is 13 residues long. The germline gives CDR1 GTSNPN, CDR2 SVGIG (reference sequence). The CDR3 region is CAWSEADGNTIYF. The DNA for the CDR3 is TGTGCCTGGAGTGAGGCAGATGGAAACACCATATATTTT.

This clonotype was counted ten times or more. The gene calls are TRBV12-3 or TRBV12-4 and TRBJ1-5; D gene ambiguous. The CDR3 is made up of 13 amino acids. V lost 4 bases to trimming and J lost 4 bases, with 8 bases between them. The DNA of the CDR3 is TGTGCCAGCAGTTCGGACGGGAATCAGCCCCAGCATTTT. Amino acids: CASSSDGNQPQHF.

By frequency in the sample, this clonotype is medium-sized (0.01 to 0.1%). The chain is built from TRBV27 and TRBJ2-1; 8 bases fit TRBD2. Unmatched junction bases numbered 10, after V lost 6 bases and J lost 3 bases. Germline loops: CDR1 MNHEY, CDR2 SMNVEV (reference sequence). CDR3 length equals 16 residues. In DNA, the CDR3 is TGTGCCAGCAGACCTACGGTAGCGGGGCTCTACAATGAGCAGTTCTTC. Protein product: CASRPTVAGLYNEQFF.

This clonotype occurred a few times. The chain is built from TRBV20-1 and TRBJ2-6; D remains ambiguous. The V and J ends lost 6 bases and 1 base respectively, with 7 bases between them. CDR3 size: 13 residues. The V gene's germline CDR1 is DFQATT and CDR2 SNEGSKA (reference sequence). CDR3 DNA sequence: TGCAGTGCCGTACCTTCTGGGGCCAACGTCCTGACTTTC. This sequence encodes CSAVPSGANVLTF.

This clonotype has at least ten counts. The chain joins TRBV2 to TRBJ2-7; D gene unclear. CDR3 length: 16 residues. The germline CDR1 and CDR2 sequences are SNHLY and FYNNEI. Trimming took off 1 base at V and 5 bases at J, with 18 bases between the two ends. CDR3 protein: CASSEGLGVILDEQYF. Written as DNA, the CDR3 is TGTGCCAGCAGTGAAGGGCTAGGAGTGATTCTGGACGAGCAGTACTTC.

The V and J genes are TRBV7-9 and TRBJ1-4; no firm D call. The CDR3 has 14 residues. Trimming removed 5 bases from V and 5 bases from J, with 12 bases in between. Germline V CDR1 and CDR2: SEHNR, FQNEAQ (reference sequence). Here the CDR3 DNA reads TGTGCCAGCAGCCCACAAAGAGGGAATGAAAAACTGTTTTTT. Translated: CASSPQRGNEKLFF.

The rearrangement uses TRBV7-9 and TRBJ2-5; no definite D call. The CDR3 covers 15 residues. The V end was cut by 0 bases, the J end by 5 bases, with 13 bases between. CDR1 and CDR2 from the germline V gene are SEHNR and FQNEAQ (reference sequence). CDR3 DNA sequence: TGTGCCAGCAGCTTAGCTGGCAGAAGGATGGAGACCCAGTACTTC. This sequence encodes CASSLAGRRMETQYF. Full variable domain (remainder filled in from reference TRBV7-9 and TRBJ2-5): DTGVSQNPRHKITKRGQNVTFRCDPISEHNRLYWYRQTLGQGPEFLTYFQNEAQLEKSRLLSDRFSAERPKGSFSTLEIQRTEQGDSAMYLCASSLAGRRMETQYFGPGTRLLVL.

This clonotype was seen at least ten times. The chain uses TRBV7-9 and TRBJ1-1; D ambiguous. Trimming cost V 5 bases and J 1 base, with 14 bases left between them. Germline-derived CDR1 and CDR2 are SEHNR and FQNEAQ (reference sequence). The CDR3 consists of 15 residues. The CDR3 DNA reads as TGTGCCAGCAGCCGACTCGACGGAAGGAACACTGAAGCTTTCTTT. Protein product: CASSRLDGRNTEAFF.

This clonotype was seen more than once but under ten times. The genes are TRBV3-1 and TRBJ1-5; possibly TRBD1 for D (6 bases). Trimming took 4 bases from V and 0 from J, leaving 10 bases between them. The V gene's germline CDR1 is LGHDT and CDR2 YNNKEL (reference sequence). There are 15 residues in the CDR3. Written as DNA, the CDR3 is TGTGCCAGCAGCCCCAGGGGTTATAGCAATCAGCCCCAGCATTTT. It is translated as CASSPRGYSNQPQHF.

In its sample, this clonotype was seen many times. The rearrangement links TRBV25-1 to TRBJ2-1, with a possible D match to TRBD2 (7 bases). Germline loops: CDR1 MGHDK, CDR2 SYGVNS. The CDR3 has 15 amino acids. V was clipped by 1 base and J by 7 bases, with 14 bases between them. The CDR3 spells CASSELGGAMNEQFF. In DNA form, the CDR3 reads TGTGCCAGCAGTGAATTAGGGGGGGCGATGAATGAGCAGTTCTTC.

There are many counts of this clonotype. The chain couples TRBV2 to TRBJ1-1, with D possibly TRBD1 on 5 matching bases. Trimming pared 8 bases from V and 1 base from J, leaving 14 bases between. The CDR3 runs 14 residues. Germline V gives CDR1 SNHLY, CDR2 FYNNEI. The CDR3 here is CASSLGGKNTEAFF. The CDR3 coding sequence is TGTGCCAGCTCCCTTGGGGGGAAGAACACTGAAGCTTTCTTT.

This clonotype has a count of ten or more. The chain joins TRBV28 to TRBJ1-6, with D uncertain. The germline V gene has CDR1 MDHEN and CDR2 SYDVKM. V lost 6 bases, J lost 8 bases, and 5 bases lay in between. The CDR3 is made up of 11 amino acids. In DNA form, the CDR3 reads TGTGCCAGCAGCTCGGATTCACCCCTCCACTTT. This translates into CASSSDSPLHF.